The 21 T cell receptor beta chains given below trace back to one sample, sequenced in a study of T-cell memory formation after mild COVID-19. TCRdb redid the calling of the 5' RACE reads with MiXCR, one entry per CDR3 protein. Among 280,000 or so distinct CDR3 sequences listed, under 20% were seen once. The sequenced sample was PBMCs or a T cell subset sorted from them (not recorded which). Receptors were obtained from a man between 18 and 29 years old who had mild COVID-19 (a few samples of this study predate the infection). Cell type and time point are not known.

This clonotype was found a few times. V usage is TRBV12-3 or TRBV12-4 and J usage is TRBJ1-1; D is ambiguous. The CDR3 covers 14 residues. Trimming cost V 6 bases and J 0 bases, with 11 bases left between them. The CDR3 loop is CASSSPGMNTEAFF. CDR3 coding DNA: TGTGCCAGCAGCTCCCCGGGGATGAACACTGAAGCTTTCTTT.

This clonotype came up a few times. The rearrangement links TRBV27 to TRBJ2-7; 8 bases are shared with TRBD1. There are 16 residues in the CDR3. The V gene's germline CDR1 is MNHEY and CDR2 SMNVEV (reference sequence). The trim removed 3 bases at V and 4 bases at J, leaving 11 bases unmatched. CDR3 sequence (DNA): TGTGCCAGCAGTTTGAGTAAGGGGACAGGAACTTACGAGCAGTACTTC. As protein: CASSLSKGTGTYEQYF.

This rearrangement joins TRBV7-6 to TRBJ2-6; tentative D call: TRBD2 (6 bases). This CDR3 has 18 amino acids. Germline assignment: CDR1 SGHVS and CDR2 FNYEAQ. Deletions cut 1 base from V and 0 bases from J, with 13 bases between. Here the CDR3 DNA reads TGTGCCAGCAGCTTAGTGTATGGAGGGGACTCTGGGGCCAACGTCCTGACTTTC. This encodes CASSLVYGGDSGANVLTF.

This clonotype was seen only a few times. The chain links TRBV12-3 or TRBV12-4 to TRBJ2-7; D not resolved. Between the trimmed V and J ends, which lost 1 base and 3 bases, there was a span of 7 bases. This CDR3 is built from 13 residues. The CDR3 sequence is CASSLGRVYEQYF. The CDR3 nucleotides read TGTGCCAGCAGTTTAGGCAGAGTCTACGAGCAGTACTTC.

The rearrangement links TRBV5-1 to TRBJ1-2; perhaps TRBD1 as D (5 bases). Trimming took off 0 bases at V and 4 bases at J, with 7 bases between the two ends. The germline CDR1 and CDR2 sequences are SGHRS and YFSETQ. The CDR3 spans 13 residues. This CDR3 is CASSLGDAYGYTF. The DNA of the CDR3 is TGCGCCAGCAGCTTGGGGGACGCCTATGGCTACACCTTC.

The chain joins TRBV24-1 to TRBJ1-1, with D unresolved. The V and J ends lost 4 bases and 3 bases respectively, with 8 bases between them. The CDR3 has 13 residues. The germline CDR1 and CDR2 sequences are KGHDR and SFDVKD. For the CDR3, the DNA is TGTGCCACCAGTGAGCGAGAGGACACTGAAGCTTTCTTT. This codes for CATSEREDTEAFF.

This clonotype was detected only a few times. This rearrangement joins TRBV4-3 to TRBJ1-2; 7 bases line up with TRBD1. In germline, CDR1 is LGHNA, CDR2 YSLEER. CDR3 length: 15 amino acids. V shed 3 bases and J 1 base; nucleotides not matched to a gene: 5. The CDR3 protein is CASSQHGQVNYGYTF. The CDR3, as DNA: TGCGCCAGCAGCCAGCACGGACAGGTTAACTATGGCTACACCTTC.

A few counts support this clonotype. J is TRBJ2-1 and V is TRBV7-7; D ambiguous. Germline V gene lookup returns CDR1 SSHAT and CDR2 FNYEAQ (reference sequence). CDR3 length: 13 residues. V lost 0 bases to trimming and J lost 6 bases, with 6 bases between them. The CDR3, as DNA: TGTGCCAGCAGCTTAGCGCCCGGCAATGAGCAGTTCTTC. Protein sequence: CASSLAPGNEQFF.

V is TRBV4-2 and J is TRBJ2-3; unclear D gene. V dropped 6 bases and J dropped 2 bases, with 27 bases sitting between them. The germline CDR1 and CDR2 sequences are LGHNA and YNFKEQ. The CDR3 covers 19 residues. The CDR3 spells CASSPVGREYLEDTDTQYF. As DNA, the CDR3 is TGTGCCAGCAGTCCCGTGGGCAGAGAATATCTAGAAGACACAGATACGCAGTATTTT.

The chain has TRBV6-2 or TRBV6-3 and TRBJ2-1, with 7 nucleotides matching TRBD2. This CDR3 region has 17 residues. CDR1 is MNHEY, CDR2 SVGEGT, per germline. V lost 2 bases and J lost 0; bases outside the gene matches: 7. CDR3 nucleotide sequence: TGTGCCAGCAGTTACCCCCTCTCTAGCGGCTCCTACAATGAGCAGTTCTTC. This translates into CASSYPLSSGSYNEQFF.

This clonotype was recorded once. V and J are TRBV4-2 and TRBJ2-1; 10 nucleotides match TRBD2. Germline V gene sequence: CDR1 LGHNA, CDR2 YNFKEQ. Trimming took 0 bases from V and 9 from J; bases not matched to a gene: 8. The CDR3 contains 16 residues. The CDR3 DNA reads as TGTGCCAGCAGCCAAGATAAGATAGCGGGGGGCACTGAGCAGTTCTTC. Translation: CASSQDKIAGGTEQFF.

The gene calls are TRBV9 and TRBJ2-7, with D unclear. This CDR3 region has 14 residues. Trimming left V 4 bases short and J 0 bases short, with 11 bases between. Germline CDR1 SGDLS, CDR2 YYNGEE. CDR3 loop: CASSPRRFSYEQYF. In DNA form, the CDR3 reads TGTGCCAGCAGCCCGCGACGGTTCTCCTACGAGCAGTACTTC.

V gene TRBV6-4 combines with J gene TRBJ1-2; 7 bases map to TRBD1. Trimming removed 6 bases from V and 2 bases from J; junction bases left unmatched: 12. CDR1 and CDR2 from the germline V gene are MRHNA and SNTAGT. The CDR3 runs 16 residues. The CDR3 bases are TGTGCCAGCAGCCCCCAATCGACAGGGTTCAACTATGGCTACACCTTC. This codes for CASSPQSTGFNYGYTF.

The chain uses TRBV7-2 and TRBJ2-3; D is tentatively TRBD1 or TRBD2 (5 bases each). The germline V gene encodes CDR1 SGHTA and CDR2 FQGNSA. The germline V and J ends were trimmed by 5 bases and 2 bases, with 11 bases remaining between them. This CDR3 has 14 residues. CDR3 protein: CASSEGPTTDTQYF. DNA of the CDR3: TGTGCCAGCAGCGAGGGACCTACCACAGATACGCAGTATTTT.

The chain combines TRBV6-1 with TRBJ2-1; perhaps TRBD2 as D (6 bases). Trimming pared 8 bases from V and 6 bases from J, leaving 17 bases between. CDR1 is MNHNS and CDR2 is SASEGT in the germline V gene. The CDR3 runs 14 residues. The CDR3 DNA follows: TGTGCCAGCCGATGGGGAACGGGAGCCAATGAGCAGTTCTTC. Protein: CASRWGTGANEQFF.

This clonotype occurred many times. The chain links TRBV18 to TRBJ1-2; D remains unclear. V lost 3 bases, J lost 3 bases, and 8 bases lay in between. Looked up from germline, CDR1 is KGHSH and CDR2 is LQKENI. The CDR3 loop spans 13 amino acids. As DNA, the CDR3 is TGTGCCAGCTCACCGACTCTACACTATGGCTACACCTTC. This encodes CASSPTLHYGYTF.

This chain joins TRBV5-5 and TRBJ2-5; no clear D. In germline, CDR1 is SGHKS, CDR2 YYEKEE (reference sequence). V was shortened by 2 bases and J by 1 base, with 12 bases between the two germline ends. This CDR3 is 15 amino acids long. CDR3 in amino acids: CASSFEFRRQETQYF. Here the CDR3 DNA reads TGTGCCAGCAGCTTCGAATTTAGACGCCAAGAGACCCAGTACTTC.

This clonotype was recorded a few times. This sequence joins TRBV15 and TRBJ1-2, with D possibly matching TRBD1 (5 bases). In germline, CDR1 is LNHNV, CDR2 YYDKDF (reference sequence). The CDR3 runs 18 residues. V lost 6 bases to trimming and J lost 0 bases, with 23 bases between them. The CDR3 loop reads CATRWTPRDGSPNYGYTF. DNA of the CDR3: TGTGCCACCAGGTGGACCCCCCGGGACGGCTCCCCTAACTATGGCTACACCTTC.

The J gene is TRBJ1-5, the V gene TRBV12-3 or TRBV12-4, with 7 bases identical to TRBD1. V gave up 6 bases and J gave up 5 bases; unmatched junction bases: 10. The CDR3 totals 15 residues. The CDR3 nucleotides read TGTGCCAGCAGGAAAGAGACAGGGCGGCATCAGCCCCAGCATTTT. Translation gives CASRKETGRHQPQHF.

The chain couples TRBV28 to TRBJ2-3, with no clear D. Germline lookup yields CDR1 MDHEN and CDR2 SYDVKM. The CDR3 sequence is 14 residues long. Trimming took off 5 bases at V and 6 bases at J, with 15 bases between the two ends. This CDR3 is CASSKSASRDTQYF. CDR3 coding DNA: TGTGCCAGCAGTAAAAGCGCCTCGAGGGATACGCAGTATTTT.

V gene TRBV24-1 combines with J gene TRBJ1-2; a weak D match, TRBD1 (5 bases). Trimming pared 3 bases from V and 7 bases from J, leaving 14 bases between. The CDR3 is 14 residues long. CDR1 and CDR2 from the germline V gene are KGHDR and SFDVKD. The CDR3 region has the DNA TGTGCCACCAGTGATCCCCAGGGCGGGGGTGGCTACACCTTC. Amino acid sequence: CATSDPQGGGGYTF.